These T cell receptor beta chains were read from a single sample in a study of vaccination and CD4 T cells after COVID-19. Their recognized antigens are unknown. TCRdb processed the PCR reads anew with MiXCR; each CDR3 protein has one entry. Of 9,500 to 10,000 distinct CDR3 sequences in the sample, roughly 70% were seen once. Sequencing used CD4+ T cells from blood, cultured in vitro. The receptors stem from a human donor who had recovered from COVID-19. The CDR3 runs from the conserved cysteine through the conserved F or W.

V: TRBV11-2
CDR3: CASSLARGQYEQYF

V: TRBV9
CDR3: CASSVQGGQPQHF

V: TRBV25-1
CDR3: CASSPPGSNTDTQYF

V: TRBV5-4
CDR3: CASSPSGTDTQYF

V: TRBV4-3
CDR3: CASSSSLPSGELFF

V: TRBV30
CDR3: CACGGETGYTF

V: TRBV10-3
CDR3: CAISESRRNQPQHF

V: TRBV20-1
CDR3: CSAIYREETQYF

V: TRBV6-5
CDR3: CASSYSATGAYEQYF

V: TRBV7-9
CDR3: CASSLWSGGGDEQFF

V: TRBV19
CDR3: CASSISGQYGYTF

V: TRBV7-2
CDR3: CASSLSTGFWNSPLHF

V: TRBV30
CDR3: CAWTTRFRDSPLHF

V: TRBV11-3
CDR3: CASSATGTEAFF

V: TRBV19
CDR3: CASSTSTGTGNEKLFF

V: TRBV20-1
CDR3: CSAREGATNQPQHF

V: TRBV12-3/TRBV12-4
CDR3: CASSQWRNEQFF

V: TRBV6-2/TRBV6-3
CDR3: CASRSGQPYTEAFF